This is a list of T cell receptor beta chains from one sample in a study of blood T cell repertoires in COVID-19. The method was immunoSEQ multiplex PCR; TCRdb's version includes in-frame clones alone and lacks a portion of them. The sample carries some 80,000 clones, approximately 87% recorded once. The sample comprised peripheral blood. These receptors were obtained from a human donor in a cohort sampled during active COVID-19. CDR3s include the opening cysteine and the closing phenylalanine or tryptophan. The order of the fields is D gene, clone size, V gene, J gene, CDR3 protein, CDR3 DNA. A D gene is named only where the DNA matches it firmly. Rows give clone size only sometimes, using once, few, many, or a class for an expanded clone.

d_gene: -; abundance: -; v_gene: TRBV7-9; j_gene: TRBJ1-1; CDR3aa: CASSPQMGAGNTEAFF; CDR3nt: TGTGCCAGCAGCCCTCAAATGGGAGCGGGGAACACTGAAGCTTTCTTT
d_gene: -; abundance: -; v_gene: TRBV4-3; j_gene: TRBJ2-3; CDR3aa: CASSQESGTDTQYF; CDR3nt: TGCGCCAGCAGCCAAGAATCCGGCACAGATACGCAGTATTTT
d_gene: TRBD2; abundance: few; v_gene: TRBV18; j_gene: TRBJ2-3; CDR3aa: CASSLRTSGAQTDTQYF; CDR3nt: TGTGCCAGCTCACTTAGGACTAGCGGGGCTCAGACAGATACGCAGTATTTT
d_gene: TRBD2; abundance: -; v_gene: TRBV7-2; j_gene: TRBJ2-3; CDR3aa: CASSTRLAGSTDTQYF; CDR3nt: TGTGCCAGCAGCACCCGACTAGCGGGGAGCACAGATACGCAGTATTTT
d_gene: TRBD2; abundance: -; v_gene: TRBV19; j_gene: TRBJ2-7; CDR3aa: CASSRTSGGIHSYEQYF; CDR3nt: TGTGCCAGTAGTAGAACTAGCGGGGGGATTCACTCCTACGAGCAGTACTTC
d_gene: TRBD2; abundance: -; v_gene: TRBV4-2; j_gene: TRBJ2-1; CDR3aa: CASSRLAGEGLEQFF; CDR3nt: TGTGCCAGCAGCCGACTAGCGGGAGAAGGATTAGAGCAGTTCTTC
d_gene: -; abundance: -; v_gene: TRBV21-1; j_gene: TRBJ2-5; CDR3aa: CASSPPDPAFGPETQYF; CDR3nt: TGTGCCAGCAGCCCCCCCGACCCAGCTTTTGGGCCTGAGACCCAGTACTTC
d_gene: -; abundance: -; v_gene: TRBV21-1; j_gene: TRBJ2-7; CDR3aa: CASSKSGCSGSSYEQYF; CDR3nt: TGTGCCAGCAGCAAAAGCGGGTGTAGCGGGAGCTCCTACGAGCAGTACTTC
d_gene: -; abundance: -; v_gene: TRBV12-3/TRBV12-4; j_gene: TRBJ1-4; CDR3aa: CATGQTSLGELFF; CDR3nt: TGTGCCACTGGACAAACCTCCCTTGGGGAACTGTTTTTT
d_gene: TRBD2; abundance: -; v_gene: TRBV7-2; j_gene: TRBJ2-5; CDR3aa: CASSFFAGEETQYF; CDR3nt: TGTGCCAGCAGCTTTTTTGCGGGGGAAGAGACCCAGTACTTC
d_gene: -; abundance: -; v_gene: TRBV7-6; j_gene: TRBJ2-1; CDR3aa: CASSFGSGRYNEQFF; CDR3nt: TGTGCCAGCAGCTTTGGGTCTGGGCGTTACAATGAGCAGTTCTTC
d_gene: -; abundance: -; v_gene: TRBV28; j_gene: TRBJ1-1; CDR3aa: CASTLIRGRNTEAFF; CDR3nt: TGTGCCAGCACCCTGATAAGAGGGAGGAACACTGAAGCTTTCTTT
d_gene: TRBD2; abundance: -; v_gene: TRBV4-1; j_gene: TRBJ2-5; CDR3aa: CASSQGGLAGVWGETQYF; CDR3nt: TGCGCCAGCAGCCAGGGAGGACTAGCGGGAGTTTGGGGAGAGACCCAGTACTTC
d_gene: TRBD1; abundance: -; v_gene: TRBV29-1; j_gene: TRBJ2-7; CDR3aa: CSVRTGGNEQYF; CDR3nt: TGCAGCGTTAGGACAGGGGGCAACGAGCAGTACTTC
d_gene: -; abundance: -; v_gene: TRBV7-2; j_gene: TRBJ1-4; CDR3aa: CASSFTGPGEKLFF; CDR3nt: TGTGCCAGCAGCTTCACAGGGCCCGGGGAAAAACTGTTTTTT
d_gene: TRBD1; abundance: -; v_gene: TRBV27; j_gene: TRBJ2-5; CDR3aa: CASEKTGVGEIETQYF; CDR3nt: TGTGCCAGCGAAAAAACAGGGGTGGGGGAGATTGAGACCCAGTACTTC
d_gene: -; abundance: -; v_gene: TRBV10-3; j_gene: TRBJ1-2; CDR3aa: CATRGGAPMEGYTF; CDR3nt: TGTGCCACCCGGGGAGGGGCGCCAATGGAGGGCTACACCTTC
d_gene: TRBD1; abundance: -; v_gene: TRBV10-3; j_gene: TRBJ2-3; CDR3aa: CAISERGRSGSSTDTQYF; CDR3nt: TGTGCCATCAGTGAGAGGGGGCGGAGCGGTTCTAGCACAGATACGCAGTATTTT
d_gene: -; abundance: -; v_gene: TRBV7-3; j_gene: TRBJ2-1; CDR3aa: CASSQGPEENEQFF; CDR3nt: TGTGCCAGCAGCCAGGGCCCCGAGGAGAATGAGCAGTTCTTC
d_gene: -; abundance: once; v_gene: TRBV16; j_gene: TRBJ1-2; CDR3aa: CASNLGGNYGYTF; CDR3nt: TGTGCCAGCAACCTGGGGGGGAACTATGGCTACACCTTC